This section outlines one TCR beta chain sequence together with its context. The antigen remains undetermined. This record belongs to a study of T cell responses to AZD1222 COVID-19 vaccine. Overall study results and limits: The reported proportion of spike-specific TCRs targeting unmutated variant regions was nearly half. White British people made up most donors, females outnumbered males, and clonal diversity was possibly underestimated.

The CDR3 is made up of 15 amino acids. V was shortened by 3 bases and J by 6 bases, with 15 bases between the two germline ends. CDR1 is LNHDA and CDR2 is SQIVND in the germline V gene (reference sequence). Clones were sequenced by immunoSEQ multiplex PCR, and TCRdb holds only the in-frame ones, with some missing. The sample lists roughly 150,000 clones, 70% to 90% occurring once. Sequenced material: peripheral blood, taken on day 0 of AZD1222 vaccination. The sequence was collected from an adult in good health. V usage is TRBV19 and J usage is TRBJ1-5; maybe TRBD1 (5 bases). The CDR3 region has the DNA TGTGCCAGTAGTATGATGGGAGGGGTAGGTCAGCCCCAGCATTTT. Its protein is CASSMMGGVGQPQHF.